The clone carrying this T cell receptor (beta chain) turned up a few times. The sample originates from a study of tumor-infiltrating lymphocytes in localized non-small cell lung cancer. The overall study: Each patient gave resected tumor and non-adjacent uninvolved lung tissue.

This table comes from immunoSEQ multiplex PCR, and its TCRdb copy is limited to in-frame clones, with some not included. The table includes about 6,000 clones, just over 75% detected once. This CDR3 has 14 residues. The ends were cut back, 6 bases at V and 10 bases at J, with 19 bases in the middle. The V gene's germline CDR1 is MNHEY and CDR2 SMNVEV (reference sequence). Sequences were obtained from lung tumor tissue. This receptor was obtained from a human donor with non-small cell lung cancer. The V gene is TRBV27, the J gene TRBJ1-5; D ambiguous. The CDR3 DNA reads TGTGCCAGCAGGCCCACAGATCTCCGGGGACCCCAGCATTTT. It yields the protein CASRPTDLRGPQHF.